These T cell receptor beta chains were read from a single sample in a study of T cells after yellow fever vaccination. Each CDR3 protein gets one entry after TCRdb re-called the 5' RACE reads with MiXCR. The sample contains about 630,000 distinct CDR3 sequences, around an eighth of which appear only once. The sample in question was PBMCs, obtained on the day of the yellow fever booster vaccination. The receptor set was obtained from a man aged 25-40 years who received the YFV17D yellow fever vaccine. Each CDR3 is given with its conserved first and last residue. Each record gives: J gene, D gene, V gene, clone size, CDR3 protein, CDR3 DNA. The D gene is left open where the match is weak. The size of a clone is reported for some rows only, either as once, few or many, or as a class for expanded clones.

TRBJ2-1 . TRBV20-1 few CSARGPPLDEQFF TGCAGTGCTAGAGGCCCACCGTTGGATGAGCAGTTCTTC
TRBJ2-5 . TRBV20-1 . CSAIHRGGKTQYF TGCAGTGCTATACACAGGGGCGGGAAGACCCAGTACTTC
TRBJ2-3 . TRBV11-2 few CASSTPSGSDTQYF TGTGCCAGCAGCACCCCCAGCGGATCAGATACGCAGTATTTT
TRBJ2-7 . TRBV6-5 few CASSYSYRGTGNLYEQYF TGTGCCAGCAGTTACTCGTATAGAGGTACAGGGAACCTCTACGAGCAGTACTTC
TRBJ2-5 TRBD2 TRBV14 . CASSQDLAASQETQYF TGTGCCAGCAGCCAAGATCTAGCGGCCTCGCAAGAGACCCAGTACTTC
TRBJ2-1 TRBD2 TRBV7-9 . CASSLTRTRIGNEQFF TGTGCCAGCAGCTTAACTCGGACTAGAATCGGCAATGAGCAGTTCTTC
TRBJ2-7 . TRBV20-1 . CSAPGDGISYEQYF TGCAGTGCTCCCGGGGATGGGATCTCCTACGAGCAGTACTTC
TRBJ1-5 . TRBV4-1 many CASSQESGGNQPQHF TGCGCCAGCAGCCAAGAGTCTGGTGGCAATCAGCCCCAGCATTTT
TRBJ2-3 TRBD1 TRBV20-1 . CSAPQGGTDTQYF TGCAGTGCCCCCCAGGGGGGCACAGATACGCAGTATTTT
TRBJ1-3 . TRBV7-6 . CASSPTPGNTIYF TGTGCCAGCAGCCCCACACCCGGAAACACCATATATTTT
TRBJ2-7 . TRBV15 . CFGGILYEQYF TGTTTCGGCGGGATCCTCTACGAGCAGTACTTC
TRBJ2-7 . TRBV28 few CASSRPRRPGGHEQYF TGTGCCAGCAGCCGACCGCGCAGACCCGGTGGACACGAGCAGTACTTC
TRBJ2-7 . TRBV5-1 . CASSPEVWPYEQYF TGCGCCAGCAGCCCGGAGGTGTGGCCGTACGAGCAGTACTTC
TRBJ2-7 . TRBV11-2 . CASSLESVGQYF TGTGCCAGCAGCTTAGAGTCGGTGGGGCAGTACTTC
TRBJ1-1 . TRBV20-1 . CRGAPGLNTEAFF TGCAGGGGGGCCCCGGGGTTGAACACTGAAGCTTTCTTT
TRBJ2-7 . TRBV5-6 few CASSLVGGNGREQYF TGTGCCAGCAGCTTGGTCGGCGGAAACGGTAGGGAGCAGTACTTC
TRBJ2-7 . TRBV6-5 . CASSHRDIGEQYF TGTGCCAGCAGTCACCGGGACATAGGCGAGCAGTACTTC
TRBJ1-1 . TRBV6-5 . CASSYTGSPRGTEAFF TGTGCCAGCAGTTACACAGGGTCCCCCAGGGGCACTGAAGCTTTCTTT
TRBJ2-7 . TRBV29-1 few CSVELGFPLAAHEQYF TGCAGCGTTGAACTAGGGTTCCCTCTAGCAGCGCACGAGCAGTACTTC
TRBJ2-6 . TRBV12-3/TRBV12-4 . CASSLDFLDSGANVLTF TGTGCCAGCAGTTTAGACTTTCTGGACTCTGGGGCCAACGTCCTGACTTTC
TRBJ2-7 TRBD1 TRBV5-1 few CASSQGAPYEQYF TGCGCCAGCAGTCAGGGGGCGCCCTACGAGCAGTACTTC
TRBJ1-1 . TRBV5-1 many CASSFGQSTEAFF TGCGCCAGCAGCTTCGGGCAGAGCACTGAAGCTTTCTTT
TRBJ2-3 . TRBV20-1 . CSARDWAPTAPDTQYF TGCAGTGCTAGAGATTGGGCTCCCACGGCCCCAGATACGCAGTATTTT
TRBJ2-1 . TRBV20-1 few CSAERTIYNEQFF TGCAGTGCGGAACGGACTATCTACAATGAGCAGTTCTTC
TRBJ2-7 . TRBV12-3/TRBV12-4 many CASSFSSSYEQYF TGTGCCAGCAGTTTTTCTAGCTCCTACGAGCAGTACTTC
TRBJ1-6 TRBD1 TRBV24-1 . CATSEWRDREFTNSPLHF TGTGCCACCAGTGAGTGGCGGGACAGGGAATTCACCAATTCACCCCTCCACTTT
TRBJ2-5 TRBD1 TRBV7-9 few CASSSLGDRVEETQYF TGTGCCAGCAGCTCGTTGGGGGACAGGGTGGAAGAGACCCAGTACTTC
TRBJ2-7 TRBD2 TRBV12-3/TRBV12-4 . CASSLPATSPYSYEQYF TGTGCCAGCAGTCTCCCGGCGACTAGCCCCTACTCCTACGAGCAGTACTTC
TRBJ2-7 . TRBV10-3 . CAISENNRPGLQYF TGTGCCATCAGTGAAAACAACCGTCCGGGACTCCAGTACTTC
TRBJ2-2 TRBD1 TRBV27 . CASSWGQAYINTGELFF TGTGCCAGCAGTTGGGGACAGGCGTACATAAACACCGGGGAGCTGTTTTTT
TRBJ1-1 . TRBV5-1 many CASSLGGLNTEAFF TGTGCCAGCAGCTTAGGAGGGTTGAACACTGAAGCTTTCTTT
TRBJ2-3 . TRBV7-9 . CASRFYTDTQYF TGTGCCAGCAGGTTCTACACAGATACGCAGTATTTT
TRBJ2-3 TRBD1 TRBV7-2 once CASSLEGPAGGTQYF TGTGCCAGCAGCTTAGAGGGCCCCGCAGGGGGTACGCAGTATTTT
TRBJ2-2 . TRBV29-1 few CSGREGQDTGELFF TGCAGCGGGAGGGAGGGACAGGACACCGGGGAGCTGTTTTTT
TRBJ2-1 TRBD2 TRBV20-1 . CSAKDSGSVAYNEQFF TGCAGTGCCAAGGATAGCGGGTCCGTTGCCTACAATGAGCAGTTCTTC
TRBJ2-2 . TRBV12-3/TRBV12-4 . CASSLRTRPGELFF TGTGCCAGCAGTTTAAGAACTCGACCCGGGGAGCTGTTTTTT
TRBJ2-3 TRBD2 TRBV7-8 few CASTLGLAGGNTQYF TGTGCCAGCACCCTGGGACTAGCGGGAGGAAATACGCAGTATTTT
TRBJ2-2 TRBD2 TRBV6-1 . CASVMTSAPTGELFF TGTGCCAGCGTGATGACTAGCGCGCCAACCGGGGAGCTGTTTTTT
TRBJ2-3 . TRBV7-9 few CASGSQASTDTQYF TGTGCCAGCGGGTCACAGGCTAGCACAGATACGCAGTATTTT
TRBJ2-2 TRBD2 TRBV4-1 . CASSQDPFPRASGRSGELFF TGCGCCAGCAGCCAAGATCCCTTCCCGCGGGCTAGCGGGAGGTCCGGGGAGCTGTTTTTT
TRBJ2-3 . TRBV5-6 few CASSWYTDTQYF TGTGCCAGCTCGTGGTACACAGATACGCAGTATTTT